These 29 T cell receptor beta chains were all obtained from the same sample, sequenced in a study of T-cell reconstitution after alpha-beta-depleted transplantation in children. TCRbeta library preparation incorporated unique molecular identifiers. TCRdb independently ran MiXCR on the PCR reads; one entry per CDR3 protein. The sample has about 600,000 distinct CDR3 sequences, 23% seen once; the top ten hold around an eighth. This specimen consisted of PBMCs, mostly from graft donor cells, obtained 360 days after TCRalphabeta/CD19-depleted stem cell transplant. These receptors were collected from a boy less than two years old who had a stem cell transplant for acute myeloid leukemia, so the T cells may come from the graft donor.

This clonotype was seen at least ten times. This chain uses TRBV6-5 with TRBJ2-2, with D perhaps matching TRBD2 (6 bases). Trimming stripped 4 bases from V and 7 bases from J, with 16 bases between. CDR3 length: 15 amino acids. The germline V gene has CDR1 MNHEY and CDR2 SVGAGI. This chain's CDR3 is CASSLPHNSGGELFF. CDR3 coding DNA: TGTGCCAGCAGTTTACCTCATAATAGCGGCGGGGAGCTGTTTTTT.

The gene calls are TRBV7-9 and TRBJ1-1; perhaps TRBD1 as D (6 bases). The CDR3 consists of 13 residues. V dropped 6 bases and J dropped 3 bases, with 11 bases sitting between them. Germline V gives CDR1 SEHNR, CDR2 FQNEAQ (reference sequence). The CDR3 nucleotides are TGTGCCAGCAGTCAGGGGCGAGACACTGAAGCTTTCTTT. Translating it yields CASSQGRDTEAFF.

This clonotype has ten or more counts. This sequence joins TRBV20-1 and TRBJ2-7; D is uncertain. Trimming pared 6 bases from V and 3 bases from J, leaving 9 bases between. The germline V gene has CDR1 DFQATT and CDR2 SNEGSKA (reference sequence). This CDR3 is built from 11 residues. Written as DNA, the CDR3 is TGCAGTGCCTTGGACCTCTACGAGCAGTACTTC. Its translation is CSALDLYEQYF.

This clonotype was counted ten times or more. CDR3 in amino acids: CASSNLWTGSGTDTQYF. CDR3 nucleotide sequence: TGTGCCAGCAGTAACCTATGGACAGGGAGTGGGACAGATACGCAGTATTTT. This sequence joins TRBV28 and TRBJ2-3; 8 bases are shared with TRBD1. Germline values: CDR1 MDHEN, CDR2 SYDVKM. The CDR3 has 17 amino acids. J was trimmed by 3 bases and V by 5 bases; bases with no gene match: 13.

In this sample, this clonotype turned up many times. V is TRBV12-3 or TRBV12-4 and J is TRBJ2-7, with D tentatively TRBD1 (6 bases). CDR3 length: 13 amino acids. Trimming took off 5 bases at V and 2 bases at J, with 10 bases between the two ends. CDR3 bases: TGTGCCAGCAGTGCGACAGGTCCCTACGAGCAGTACGTC. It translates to CASSATGPYEQYV.

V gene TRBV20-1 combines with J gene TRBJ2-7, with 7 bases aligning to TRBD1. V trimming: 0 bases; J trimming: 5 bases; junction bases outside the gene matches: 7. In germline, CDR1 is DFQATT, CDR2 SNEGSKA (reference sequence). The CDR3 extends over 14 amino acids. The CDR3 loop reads CSARDRRGSHEQYV. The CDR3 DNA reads TGCAGTGCTAGAGATCGCAGGGGGAGCCACGAGCAGTACGTC.

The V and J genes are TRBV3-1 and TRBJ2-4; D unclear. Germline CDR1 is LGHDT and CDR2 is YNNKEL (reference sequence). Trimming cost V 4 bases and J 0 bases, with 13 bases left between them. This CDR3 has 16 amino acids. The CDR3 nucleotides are TGTGCCAGCAGCCCACCGCGACGGTTAGCCAAAAACATTCAGTACTTC. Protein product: CASSPPRRLAKNIQYF.

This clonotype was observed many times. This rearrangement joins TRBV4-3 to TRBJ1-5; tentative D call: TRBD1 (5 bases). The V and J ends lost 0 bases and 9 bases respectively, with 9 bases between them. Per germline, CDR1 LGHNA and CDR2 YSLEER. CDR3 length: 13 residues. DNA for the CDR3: TGCGCCAGCAGCCAAGAAAGGGGTGCGCCCCAGCATTTT. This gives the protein CASSQERGAPQHF.

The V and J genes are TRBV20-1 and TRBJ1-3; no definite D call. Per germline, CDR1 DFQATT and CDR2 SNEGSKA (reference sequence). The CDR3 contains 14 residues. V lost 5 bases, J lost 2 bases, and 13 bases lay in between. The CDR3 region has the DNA TGCAGTGCTCGTACCCGGAACGCTGGAAACACCATATATTTT. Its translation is CSARTRNAGNTIYF.

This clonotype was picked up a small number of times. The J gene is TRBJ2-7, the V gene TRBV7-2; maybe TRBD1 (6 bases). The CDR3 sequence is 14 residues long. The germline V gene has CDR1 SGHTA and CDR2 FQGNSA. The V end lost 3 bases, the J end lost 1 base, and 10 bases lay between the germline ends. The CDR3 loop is CASSLGAGSYEQYV. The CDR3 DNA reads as TGTGCCAGCAGCTTGGGGGCTGGATCCTACGAGCAGTACGTC.

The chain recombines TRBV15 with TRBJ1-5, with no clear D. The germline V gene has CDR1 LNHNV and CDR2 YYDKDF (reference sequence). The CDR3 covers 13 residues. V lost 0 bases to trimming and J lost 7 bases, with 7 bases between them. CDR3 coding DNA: TGTGCCACCAGCAGAGACGGGGAACAGCCCCAGCATTTT. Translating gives CATSRDGEQPQHF.

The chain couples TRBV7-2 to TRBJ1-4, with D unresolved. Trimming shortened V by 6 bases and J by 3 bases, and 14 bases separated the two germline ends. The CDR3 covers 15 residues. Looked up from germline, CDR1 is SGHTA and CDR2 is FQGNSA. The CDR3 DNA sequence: TGTGCCAGCAGTCCGACCCGTGGAGCTAATGAAAAACTGTTTTTT. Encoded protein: CASSPTRGANEKLFF.

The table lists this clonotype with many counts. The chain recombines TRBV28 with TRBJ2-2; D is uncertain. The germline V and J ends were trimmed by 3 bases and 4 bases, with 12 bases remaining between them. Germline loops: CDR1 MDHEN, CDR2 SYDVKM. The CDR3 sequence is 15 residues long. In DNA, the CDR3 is TGTGCCAGCAGTTTTGCCCCAGGAGTCACCGGGGAGCTGTTTTTT. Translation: CASSFAPGVTGELFF.

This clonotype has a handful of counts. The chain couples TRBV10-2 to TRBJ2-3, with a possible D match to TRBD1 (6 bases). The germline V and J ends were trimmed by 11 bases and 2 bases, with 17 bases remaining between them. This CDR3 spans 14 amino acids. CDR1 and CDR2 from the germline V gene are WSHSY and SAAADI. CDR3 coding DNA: TGCGCCTCCCAAGGGACACAACACACAGATACGCAGTATTTT. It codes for CASQGTQHTDTQYF.

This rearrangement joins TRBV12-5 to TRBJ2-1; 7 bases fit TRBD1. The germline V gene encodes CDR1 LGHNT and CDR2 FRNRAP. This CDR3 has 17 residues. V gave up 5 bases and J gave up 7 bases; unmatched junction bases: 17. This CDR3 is CASGPRNWTGSRNEQFF. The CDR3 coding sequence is TGTGCTAGTGGTCCGCGAAATTGGACAGGTTCTCGGAATGAGCAGTTCTTC.

The CDR3: CASSLPSRDTQYF. Here the CDR3 DNA reads TGTGCCAGCAGCTTACCCAGTCGGGATACGCAGTATTTT. The chain couples TRBV7-8 to TRBJ2-3; D not certain. V gave up 2 bases and J gave up 6 bases, with 9 bases separating them. Germline V CDR1 and CDR2: SGHVS, FQNEAQ. This CDR3 has 13 residues.

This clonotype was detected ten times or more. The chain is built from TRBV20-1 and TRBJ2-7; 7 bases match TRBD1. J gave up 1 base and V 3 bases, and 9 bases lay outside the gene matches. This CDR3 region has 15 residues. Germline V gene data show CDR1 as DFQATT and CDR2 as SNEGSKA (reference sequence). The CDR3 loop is CSASPDRAASYEQYF. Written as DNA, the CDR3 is TGCAGTGCTAGCCCAGACAGGGCGGCATCCTACGAGCAGTACTTC.

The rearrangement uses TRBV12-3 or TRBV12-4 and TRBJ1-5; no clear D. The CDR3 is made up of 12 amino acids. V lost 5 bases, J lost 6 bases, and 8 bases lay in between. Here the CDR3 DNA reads TGTGCCAGCAGTGACTCATTTCAGCCCCAGCATTTT. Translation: CASSDSFQPQHF.

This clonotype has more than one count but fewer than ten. This CDR3 reads CASSQEGAGPSTDTQYF. In DNA, the CDR3 is TGCGCCAGCAGCCAAGAGGGAGCGGGACCCAGCACAGATACGCAGTATTTT. This chain uses TRBV4-3 with TRBJ2-3; 7 nucleotides match TRBD2. The CDR3 spans 17 residues. In germline, CDR1 is LGHNA, CDR2 YSLEER. V was clipped by 0 bases and J by 0 bases; unmatched bases: 6.

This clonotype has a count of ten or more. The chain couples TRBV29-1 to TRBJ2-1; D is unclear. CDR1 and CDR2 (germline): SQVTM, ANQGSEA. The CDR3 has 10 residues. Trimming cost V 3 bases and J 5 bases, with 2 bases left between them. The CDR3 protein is CSVDDNEQFF. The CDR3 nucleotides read TGCAGCGTTGACGACAATGAGCAGTTCTTC.

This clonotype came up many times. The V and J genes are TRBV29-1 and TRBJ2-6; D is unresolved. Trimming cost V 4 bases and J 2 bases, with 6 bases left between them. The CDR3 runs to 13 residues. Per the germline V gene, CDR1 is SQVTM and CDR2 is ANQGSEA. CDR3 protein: CSVGWAGANVLTF. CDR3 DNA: TGCAGCGTTGGGTGGGCTGGGGCCAACGTCCTGACTTTC.

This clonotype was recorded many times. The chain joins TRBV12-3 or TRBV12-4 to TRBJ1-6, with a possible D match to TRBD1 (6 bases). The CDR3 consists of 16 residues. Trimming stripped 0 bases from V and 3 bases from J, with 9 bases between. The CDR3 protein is CASSLAGGGYNSPLHF. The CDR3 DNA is TGTGCCAGCAGTTTAGCGGGGGGCGGCTATAATTCACCCCTCCACTTT.

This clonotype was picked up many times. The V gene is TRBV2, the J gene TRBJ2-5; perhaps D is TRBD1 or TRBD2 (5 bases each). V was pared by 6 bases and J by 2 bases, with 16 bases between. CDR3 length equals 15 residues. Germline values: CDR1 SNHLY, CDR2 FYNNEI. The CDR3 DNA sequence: TGTGCCAGCAGCCTGGGGTCCTGGGGGCAAGAGACCCAGTACTTC. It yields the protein CASSLGSWGQETQYF.

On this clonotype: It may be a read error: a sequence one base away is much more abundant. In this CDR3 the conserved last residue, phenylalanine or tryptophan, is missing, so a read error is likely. In nucleotides, the CDR3 is TGCGCCAGCAGCCAAGTAGCCCACAACGCGGAAGATACGCAGTATTCT. Amino acid sequence: CASSQVAHNAEDTQYS. V usage is TRBV4-1 and J usage is TRBJ2-3; no clear D gene. This CDR3 has 16 residues. Trimming left V 1 base short and J 5 bases short, with 16 bases between. CDR1 is MGHRA and CDR2 is YSYEKL in the germline V gene.

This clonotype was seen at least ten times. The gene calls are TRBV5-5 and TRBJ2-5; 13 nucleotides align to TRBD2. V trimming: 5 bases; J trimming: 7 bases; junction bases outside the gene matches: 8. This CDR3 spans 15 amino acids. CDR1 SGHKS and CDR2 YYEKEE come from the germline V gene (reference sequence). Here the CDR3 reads CASRLLAGGQVTQYF. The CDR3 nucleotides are TGTGCCAGCAGGCTACTAGCGGGGGGGCAGGTGACCCAGTACTTC. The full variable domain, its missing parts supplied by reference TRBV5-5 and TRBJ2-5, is DAGVTQSPTHLIKTRGQQVTLRCSPISGHKSVSWYQQVLGQGPQFIFQYYEKEERGRGNFPDRFSARQFPNYSSELNVNALLLGDSALYLCASRLLAGGQVTQYFGPGTRLLVL.

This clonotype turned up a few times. The CDR3: CAILTGVYGANVLTF. The CDR3 coding sequence is TGTGCCATTTTGACAGGGGTTTATGGGGCCAACGTCCTGACTTTC. The genes are TRBV10-3 and TRBJ2-6; 8 bases are shared with TRBD1. The length of the CDR3 is 15 residues. Trimming removed 9 bases from V and 3 bases from J; junction bases left unmatched: 7. The germline V gene encodes CDR1 ENHRY and CDR2 SYGVKD.

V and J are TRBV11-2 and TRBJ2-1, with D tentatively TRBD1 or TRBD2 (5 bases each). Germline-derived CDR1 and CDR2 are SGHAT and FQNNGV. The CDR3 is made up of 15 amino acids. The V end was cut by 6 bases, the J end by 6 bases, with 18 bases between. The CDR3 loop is CASRKPGQVINEQFF. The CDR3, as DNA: TGTGCCAGCAGGAAGCCGGGGCAAGTTATCAATGAGCAGTTCTTC.

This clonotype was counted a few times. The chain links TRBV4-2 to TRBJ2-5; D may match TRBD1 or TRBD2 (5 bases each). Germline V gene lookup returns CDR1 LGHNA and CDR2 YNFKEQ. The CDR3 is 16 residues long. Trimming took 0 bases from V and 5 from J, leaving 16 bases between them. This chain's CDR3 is CASSQDGTAARETQYF. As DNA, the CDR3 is TGTGCCAGCAGCCAAGATGGGACCGCCGCTAGGGAGACCCAGTACTTC.

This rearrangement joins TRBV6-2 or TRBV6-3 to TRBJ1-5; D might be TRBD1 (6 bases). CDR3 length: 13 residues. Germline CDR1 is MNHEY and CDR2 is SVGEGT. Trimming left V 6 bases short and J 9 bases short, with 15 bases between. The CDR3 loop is CASRGAGQVPQHF. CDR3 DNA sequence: TGTGCCAGCAGGGGGGCAGGGCAAGTGCCCCAGCATTTT.